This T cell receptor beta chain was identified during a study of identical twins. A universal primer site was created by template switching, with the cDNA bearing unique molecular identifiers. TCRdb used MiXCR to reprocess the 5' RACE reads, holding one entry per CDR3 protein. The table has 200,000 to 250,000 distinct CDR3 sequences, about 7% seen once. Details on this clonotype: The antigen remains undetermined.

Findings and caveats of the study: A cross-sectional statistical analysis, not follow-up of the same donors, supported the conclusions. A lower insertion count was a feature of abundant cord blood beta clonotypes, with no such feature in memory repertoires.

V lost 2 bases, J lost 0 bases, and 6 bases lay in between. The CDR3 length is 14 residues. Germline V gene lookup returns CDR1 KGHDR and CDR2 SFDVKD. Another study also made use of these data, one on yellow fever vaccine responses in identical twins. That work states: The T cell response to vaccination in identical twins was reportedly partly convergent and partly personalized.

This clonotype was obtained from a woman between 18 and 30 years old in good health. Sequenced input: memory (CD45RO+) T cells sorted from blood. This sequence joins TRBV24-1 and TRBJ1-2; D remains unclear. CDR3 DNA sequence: TGTGCCACCAGTGATTCGTACGCTAACTATGGCTACACCTTC. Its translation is CATSDSYANYGYTF.